This is a list of T cell receptor beta chains from one sample in a study of blood T cell repertoires in COVID-19. Sequenced by immunoSEQ multiplex PCR; TCRdb stores in-frame clones only, minus some. The data show about 160,000 clones, with 82% seen just once and about a sixth held by the top ten. What was sequenced was PBMCs or T cells enriched from blood (not recorded which). Source of these receptors: a man between 60 and 75 years old who had recovered from COVID-19. CDR3s include the opening cysteine and the closing phenylalanine or tryptophan. Each record gives: clone size, D gene, J gene, V gene, CDR3 DNA, CDR3 protein. D genes are given only for firm matches. For some rows the clone size is stated as once, few or many, or as a class when expanded; others skip it.

>-|-|TRBJ1-4|TRBV9
TGTGCCAGCAGCGTAGGAAGGTCGGGGAATGAAAAACTGTTTTTT
CASSVGRSGNEKLFF
>-|-|TRBJ1-2|TRBV2
TGTGCTACCGGGACTGCCTCCTATGGCTACACCTTC
CATGTASYGYTF
>-|TRBD1|TRBJ1-1|TRBV29-1
TGCAGCGTTTTTCGACAGGGCGGGAACACTGAAGCTTTCTTT
CSVFRQGGNTEAFF
>-|-|TRBJ1-2|TRBV24-1
TGTGCCACCAGTGTTGACAGGTTCTATGGCTACACCTTC
CATSVDRFYGYTF
>-|-|TRBJ2-1|TRBV5-1
TGCGCCAGCAGCTGGGGGGGGCCCGCCAATGAGCAGTTCTTC
CASSWGGPANEQFF
>-|-|TRBJ2-7|TRBV4-1
TGCGCCAGCAGCCAGAGACAGGTCCACGAGCAGTACTTC
CASSQRQVHEQYF
>-|-|TRBJ1-5|TRBV9
TGTGCCAGCAGCGTAGCTGGGGCGGGCAATCAGCCCCAGCATTTT
CASSVAGAGNQPQHF
>-|TRBD1|TRBJ1-2|TRBV19
TGTGCCAGTAGTATCGACAGGGGAACTAACTATGGCTACACCTTC
CASSIDRGTNYGYTF
>-|TRBD1|TRBJ2-4|TRBV5-4
TGTGCCAGCAGCTCGGACAGGGTAGACATTCAGTACTTC
CASSSDRVDIQYF
>-|TRBD1|TRBJ2-7|TRBV29-1
TGCAGCGTTGAAATAACCGGGACAGGGAGTGACGAGCAGTACTTC
CSVEITGTGSDEQYF
>-|TRBD1|TRBJ1-2|TRBV19
TGTGCCAGTAGAAGAGACAGGGACTATGGCTACACCTTC
CASRRDRDYGYTF
>-|-|TRBJ2-3|TRBV3-1/TRBV3-2
TGTGCCAGCAGCCAAGATATCGGAGGGGTGGATACGCAGTATTTT
CASSQDIGGVDTQYF
>-|TRBD1|TRBJ1-2|TRBV19
TGTGCCAGTACAGGGACAGGTGTCTATGGCTACACCTTC
CASTGTGVYGYTF
>-|-|TRBJ2-2|TRBV25-1
TGTGCCAGCACAAAGGAGGGTACCGGGGAGCTGTTTTTT
CASTKEGTGELFF
>few|-|TRBJ1-2|TRBV19
TGTGCCACCCAAGCCCCCCTTCAGGTGATAGTGAACTATGGCTACACCTTC
CATQAPLQVIVNYGYTF
>-|-|TRBJ1-6|TRBV12-3/TRBV12-4
TGTGCCAGCACCCCGGGGGGGCAATCACCCCTCCACTTT
CASTPGGQSPLHF
>-|TRBD2|TRBJ2-3|TRBV5-4
TGTGCCAGCATCGATGGCAGAGTTAGCGGGGGGGCCAATGGAGATACGCAGTATTTT
CASIDGRVSGGANGDTQYF
>-|-|TRBJ2-3|TRBV5-4
TGTGCCAGCAGAAGGGGATCCCCGTACACAGATACGCAGTATTTT
CASRRGSPYTDTQYF
>-|TRBD1|TRBJ2-3|TRBV13
TGTGCCAGCAGCTTCGAAGGACAGGGCTACTTAGATACGCAGTATTTT
CASSFEGQGYLDTQYF
>-|-|TRBJ2-5|TRBV6-5
TGTGCCAGCAGCCGGACGACAGTCTCCGAGACCCAGTACTTC
CASSRTTVSETQYF
>-|-|TRBJ2-7|TRBV21-1
TGTGCCAGCACAAAGGGACTAGCGGTCTCCTACGAGCAGTACTTC
CASTKGLAVSYEQYF
>-|TRBD1|TRBJ2-1|TRBV5-4
TGTGCCAGCAGCTTGCCTCAAAACAGGGGAAGCGGCAATGAGCAGTTCTTC
CASSLPQNRGSGNEQFF
>-|-|TRBJ2-3|TRBV5-4
TGTGCCAGCAGCGGGGAACAGGGTACAGATACGCAGTATTTT
CASSGEQGTDTQYF
>-|TRBD1|TRBJ2-1|TRBV5-6
TGTGCCAGCAGTTTTACCGGGACAGGGGTATGGAATGAGCAGTTCTTC
CASSFTGTGVWNEQFF
>few|-|TRBJ1-1|TRBV7-2
TGTGCCAGCAGTTTTCTGGGGGGGAACACTGAAGCTTTCTTT
CASSFLGGNTEAFF
>-|TRBD1|TRBJ2-2|TRBV7-9
TGTGCCAGCAGCTTAGGACAGGGGGGCACCGGGGAGCTGTTTTTT
CASSLGQGGTGELFF
>-|TRBD2|TRBJ2-7|TRBV4-1
TGCGCCAGCAGCGAAACCGGGACTAGCGATGGCGAGCAGTACTTC
CASSETGTSDGEQYF
>-|-|TRBJ2-3|TRBV21-1
TGTGCCAGCAGCAACGCCGGGACAGGGGGTACAGATACGCAGTATTTT
CASSNAGTGGTDTQYF
>-|-|TRBJ2-2|TRBV5-1
TGCGCCAGCAGCTTGGACAGCCTATGGACCGGGGAGCTGTTTTTT
CASSLDSLWTGELFF
>few|-|TRBJ2-3|TRBV10-3
TGTGCCATCAGTGAAAGGGGGGGAGCGGGAGATACGCAGTATTTT
CAISERGGAGDTQYF
>-|-|TRBJ2-7|TRBV13
TGTGCCAGCAGCCTCAATCAACTGGAGCAGTACTTC
CASSLNQLEQYF
>-|TRBD1|TRBJ1-2|TRBV5-4
TGTGCCAGCAGCTCACGGACAGGGGTCGACTATGGCTACACCTTC
CASSSRTGVDYGYTF
>-|TRBD2|TRBJ2-5|TRBV19
TGTGCCAGTAGTACCCGGACTAGCCAAGAGACCCAGTACTTC
CASSTRTSQETQYF
>-|TRBD1|TRBJ1-5|TRBV6-6
TGTGCCAGCAGCCCCGACAGGGCCCTGGGGAATCAGCCCCAGCATTTT
CASSPDRALGNQPQHF
>-|-|TRBJ1-2|TRBV3-1/TRBV3-2
TGTGCCAGCAGCCTAACAGAAAACTATGGCTACACCTTC
CASSLTENYGYTF
>-|-|TRBJ2-7|TRBV5-1
TGCGCCAGCAGCCTGAACCGGGAAGCCTACGAGCAGTACTTC
CASSLNREAYEQYF
>-|-|TRBJ1-1|TRBV9
TGTGCCAGCAGCGCTCTATTGAACACTGAAGCTTTCTTT
CASSALLNTEAFF
>-|TRBD1|TRBJ1-6|TRBV5-4
TGTGCCAGCAGCTTCCGGACAGGTTATAATTCACCCCTCCACTTT
CASSFRTGYNSPLHF
>-|-|TRBJ1-5|TRBV7-2
TGTGCCAGCAGCTTAGGGGGCGGGGGAAATCAGCCCCAGCATTTT
CASSLGGGGNQPQHF
>-|TRBD1|TRBJ2-2|TRBV2
TGTGCCAGCAGTACCCGGGACAGGGGGCCGGACACCGGGGAGCTGTTTTTT
CASSTRDRGPDTGELFF
>-|TRBD1|TRBJ2-7|TRBV24-1
TGTGCCACCAGTGATCCCGGGACAGGGATATACGAGCAGTACTTC
CATSDPGTGIYEQYF
>-|TRBD1|TRBJ2-6|TRBV25-1
TGTGCCAGCAGTGCAGATTACAGGGGAAGGGCTGGGGCCAACGTCCTGACTTTC
CASSADYRGRAGANVLTF
>-|-|TRBJ1-5|TRBV24-1
TGTGCCACCAGAGGGGGATATAGCAATCAGCCCCAGCATTTT
CATRGGYSNQPQHF
>-|TRBD2|TRBJ2-1|TRBV11-3
TGTGCCAGCAGCTCCAACCTCCGCGGGAGGGGCAATGAGCAGTTCTTC
CASSSNLRGRGNEQFF
>few|-|TRBJ1-5|TRBV6-6
TGTGCCAGCACGGGAGTAATTAGCAATCAGCCCCAACATTTT
CASTGVISNQPQHF